The following is a T cell receptor (beta chain) sequence with its context. Original processing notes: Researchers report that nucleated cell counts were estimated from reference gene primer amplification. Here immunoSEQ multiplex PCR was the method, and the copy in TCRdb shows in-frame clones only, minus some. Clone size and V and J calls were adopted from that table, with D and trimming inferred from the DNA. In the table there are fewer than 300,000 clones, nearly 90% of which are singletons. This sample stems from a study of blood T cell repertoires in COVID-19. For the study at large: Collection of acute and convalescent COVID-19 samples took place in the United States, Italy and Spain. Sample material is recorded as cDNA or gDNA derived from T cells, B-cell-depleted T cells, or PBMCs.

The receptor was derived from a woman aged 30 to 39 with acute or convalescent COVID-19. Input material: peripheral blood.

CDR3 nucleotide sequence: TGTGCCTGGAGTTACCGGACAGGGAAAATCGGTAGTAACACCGGGGAGCTGTTTTTT. Amino acid sequence: CAWSYRTGKIGSNTGELFF. This sequence joins TRBV30 and TRBJ2-2, with 8 bases aligning to TRBD1. V gave up 2 bases and J gave up 2 bases; unmatched junction bases: 16. Germline assignment: CDR1 GTSNPN and CDR2 SVGIG (reference sequence). This CDR3 contains 19 residues.